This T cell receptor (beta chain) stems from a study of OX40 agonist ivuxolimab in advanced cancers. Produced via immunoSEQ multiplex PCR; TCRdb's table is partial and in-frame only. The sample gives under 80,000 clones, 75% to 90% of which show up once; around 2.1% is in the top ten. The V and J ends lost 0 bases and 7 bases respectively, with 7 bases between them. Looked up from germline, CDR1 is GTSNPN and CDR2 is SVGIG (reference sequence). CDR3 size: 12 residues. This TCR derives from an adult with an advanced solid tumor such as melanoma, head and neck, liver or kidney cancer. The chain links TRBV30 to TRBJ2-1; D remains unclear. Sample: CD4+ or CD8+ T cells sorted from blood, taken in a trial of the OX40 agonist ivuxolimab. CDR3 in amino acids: CAWSVAWNEQFF. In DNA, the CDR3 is TGTGCCTGGAGTGTAGCCTGGAATGAGCAGTTCTTC.